This is a list of T cell receptor beta chains from one sample in a study of Graves' ophthalmopathy and Graves' hyperthyroidism. TCRdb independently ran MiXCR on the multiplex PCR reads; one entry per CDR3 protein. In the table there are about 220,000 distinct CDR3 sequences, 20% to 25% of which are singletons. Sequencing used peripheral blood. Every receptor here comes from a woman aged 50 to 65 with Graves' ophthalmopathy. The CDR3 runs from the conserved cysteine through the conserved F or W. D genes are given only for firm matches. Clone size is shown for a subset of rows, as once, few, many or a class of expanded clone.

j_gene,v_gene,len,abundance,d_gene,CDR3nt,CDR3aa
TRBJ2-4,TRBV12-3/TRBV12-4,13,-,-,TGTGCCAGCAGTTTAGCGGGCTCCCACATTCAGTACTTC,CASSLAGSHIQYF
TRBJ2-2,TRBV27,14,-,-,TGTGCCAGCAGTCCGGTCGGGAACACCGGGGAGCTGTTTTTT,CASSPVGNTGELFF
TRBJ2-2,TRBV24-1,20,many,TRBD1,TGTGCCACCAGTGATAACCGGGACAGGCTCCCCCTCGCGAACACCGGGGAGCTGTTTTTT,CATSDNRDRLPLANTGELFF
TRBJ2-7,TRBV9,14,many,-,TGTGCCAGCAGCCCCCACGGGAAAACGGGCGAGCAGTACTTC,CASSPHGKTGEQYF
TRBJ1-1,TRBV27,14,many,-,TGTGCCAGCAGTCCCTGGGACTTCGGAACTGAAGCTTTCTTT,CASSPWDFGTEAFF
TRBJ2-2,TRBV30,13,many,-,TGTGCCTGGGATCAGGGAAACACCGGGGAGCTGTTTTTT,CAWDQGNTGELFF
TRBJ1-1,TRBV12-3/TRBV12-4,14,-,-,TGTGCCAGCAGTTTAGGACAGGAGGGCACTGAAGCTTTCTTT,CASSLGQEGTEAFF
TRBJ2-7,TRBV20-1,11,few,-,TGCAGTGCTGGCCGGGGGACCGGGCAGTACTTC,CSAGRGTGQYF
TRBJ1-6,TRBV2,15,-,TRBD1,TGTGCCAGCTTGCTTTCGGGACAGTATAATTCACCCCTCCACTTT,CASLLSGQYNSPLHF
TRBJ2-7,TRBV2,15,many,-,TGTGCCAGCAGTCGGAGTCTGGGGACCTCCTACGAGCAGTACTTC,CASSRSLGTSYEQYF
TRBJ1-1,TRBV5-1,15,many,TRBD1,TGCGCCAGCAGCCCTCCGACAGGGGTGAACACTGAAGCTTTCTTT,CASSPPTGVNTEAFF
TRBJ2-2,TRBV29-1,16,few,-,TGCAGCGGCTCGGGGTTGGGGGTTTCGAACACCGGGGAGCTGTTTTTT,CSGSGLGVSNTGELFF
TRBJ1-2,TRBV5-8,14,many,TRBD1,TGTGCCAGCAGCAGTCGACAGGGGAACTATGGCTACACCTTC,CASSSRQGNYGYTF
TRBJ2-2,TRBV11-1,18,many,TRBD1,TGTGCCAGCAGCCTACAGACAGGGGACCTGATGAACACCGGGGAGCTGTTTTTT,CASSLQTGDLMNTGELFF
TRBJ1-5,TRBV11-1,16,-,-,TGTGCCAGCAGCTCCCCGGGAGGGAATGGCAATCAGCCCCAGCATTTT,CASSSPGGNGNQPQHF
TRBJ1-1,TRBV5-1,15,many,-,TGCGCCAGCAGCTTGGGGGATACAGGGAACACTGAAGCTTTCTTT,CASSLGDTGNTEAFF
TRBJ2-2,TRBV2,16,-,-,TGTGCCAGCAGGAAGGGAGTGGACGCGGGCACCGGGGAGCTGTTTTTT,CASRKGVDAGTGELFF
TRBJ1-2,TRBV28,13,many,-,TGTGCCAGCAGCTACGACCAAGTGCGGGGCTACACCTTC,CASSYDQVRGYTF
TRBJ2-7,TRBV27,14,-,-,TGTGCCAGCAGTTTCAAGGACACAAACTACGAGCAGTACTTC,CASSFKDTNYEQYF
TRBJ1-1,TRBV19,15,many,-,TGTGCCAGTAGTGGTGGGAAGCAACCGAACACTGAAGCTTTCTTT,CASSGGKQPNTEAFF
TRBJ1-2,TRBV27,14,many,-,TGTGCCAGCAGTCCCACCCTGAGTTCCTATGGCTACACCTTC,CASSPTLSSYGYTF
TRBJ1-2,TRBV7-8,15,-,-,TGTGCCAGCAGTTCACAAACCCTCGGAAGGGAAGGCTACACCTTC,CASSSQTLGREGYTF
TRBJ2-5,TRBV6-5,16,many,TRBD2,TGTGCCAGCAGCCAGCTCGGGACTAGCGGGGAAGAGACCCAGTACTTC,CASSQLGTSGEETQYF
TRBJ2-2,TRBV24-1,16,many,TRBD2,TGTGCCACCAGTGAACCGGGAGGGCCGGTGACCGGGGAGCTGTTTTTT,CATSEPGGPVTGELFF
TRBJ2-7,TRBV27,10,many,-,TGTGCCAGCGGTTTGGGGGAGCAGTACTTC,CASGLGEQYF
TRBJ1-3,TRBV4-1,17,many,TRBD1,TGCGCCAGCAGCCAAGTTCGGACAGGACTTTCTGGAAACACCATATATTTT,CASSQVRTGLSGNTIYF